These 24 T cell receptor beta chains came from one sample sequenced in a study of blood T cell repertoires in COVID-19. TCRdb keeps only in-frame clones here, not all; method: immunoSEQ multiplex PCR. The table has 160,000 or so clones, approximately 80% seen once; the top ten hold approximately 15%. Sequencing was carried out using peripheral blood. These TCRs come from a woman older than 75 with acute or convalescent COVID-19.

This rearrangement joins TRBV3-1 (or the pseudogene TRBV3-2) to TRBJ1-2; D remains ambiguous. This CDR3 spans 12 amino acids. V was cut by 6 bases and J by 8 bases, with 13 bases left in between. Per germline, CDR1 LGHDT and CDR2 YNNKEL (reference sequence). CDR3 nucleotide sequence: TGTGCCAGCAGACGGGAGGCCGGGGGCTACACCTTC. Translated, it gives CASRREAGGYTF.

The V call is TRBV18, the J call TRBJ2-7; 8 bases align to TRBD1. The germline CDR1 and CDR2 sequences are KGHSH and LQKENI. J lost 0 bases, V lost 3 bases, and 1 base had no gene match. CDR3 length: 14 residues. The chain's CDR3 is CASSPTGDSYEQYF. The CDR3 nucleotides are TGTGCCAGCTCACCGACAGGGGACTCCTACGAGCAGTACTTC.

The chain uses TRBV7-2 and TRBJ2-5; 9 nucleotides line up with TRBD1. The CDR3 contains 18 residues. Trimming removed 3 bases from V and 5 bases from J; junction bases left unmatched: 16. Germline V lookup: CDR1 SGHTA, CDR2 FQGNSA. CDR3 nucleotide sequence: TGTGCCAGCAGCTTTAGCCGAAACCCGGGACAGGGAGGGGAGACCCAGTACTTC. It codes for CASSFSRNPGQGGETQYF.

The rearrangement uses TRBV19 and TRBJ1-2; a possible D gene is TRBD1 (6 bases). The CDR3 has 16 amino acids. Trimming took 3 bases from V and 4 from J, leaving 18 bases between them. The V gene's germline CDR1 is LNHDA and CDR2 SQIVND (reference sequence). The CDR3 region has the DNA TGTGCCAGTAGTATCCCCGGCGGACAGCGCAGCTATGGCTACACCTTC. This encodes CASSIPGGQRSYGYTF.

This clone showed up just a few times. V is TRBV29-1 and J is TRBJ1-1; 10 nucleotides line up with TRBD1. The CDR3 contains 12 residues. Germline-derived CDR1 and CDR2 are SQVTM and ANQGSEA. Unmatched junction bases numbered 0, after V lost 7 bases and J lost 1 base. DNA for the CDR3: TGCAGCGGGGACAGGGGGAACACTGAAGCTTTCTTT. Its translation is CSGDRGNTEAFF. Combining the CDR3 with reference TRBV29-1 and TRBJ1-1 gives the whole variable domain SAVISQKPSRDICQRGTSLTIQCQVDSQVTMMFWYRQQPGQSLTLIATANQGSEATYESGFVIDKFPISRPNLTFSTLTVSNMSPEDSSIYLCSGDRGNTEAFFGQGTRLTVV.

The CDR3 DNA is TGTGCCAGCAGTTTATCCGGGATGAACACTGAAGCTTTCTTT. Encoded protein: CASSLSGMNTEAFF. The chain carries TRBV28 and TRBJ1-1; no clear D gene. V was pared by 1 base and J by 0 bases, with 6 bases between. The V gene's germline CDR1 is MDHEN and CDR2 SYDVKM. There are 14 residues in the CDR3.

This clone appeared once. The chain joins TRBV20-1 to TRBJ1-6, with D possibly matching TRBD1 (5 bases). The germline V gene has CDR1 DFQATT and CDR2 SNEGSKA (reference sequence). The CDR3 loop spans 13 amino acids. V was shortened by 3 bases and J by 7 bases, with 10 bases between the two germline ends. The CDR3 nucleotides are TGCAGTGCTAGTCAGGGCCTCAATTCACCCCTCCACTTT. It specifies CSASQGLNSPLHF.

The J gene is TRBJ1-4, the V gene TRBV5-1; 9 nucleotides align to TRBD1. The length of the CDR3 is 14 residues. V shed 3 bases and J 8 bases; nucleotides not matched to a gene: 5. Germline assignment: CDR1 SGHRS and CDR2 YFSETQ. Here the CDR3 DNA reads TGCGCCAGCAGCTCGGGACAGGGAGAAGAAAAACTGTTTTTT. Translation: CASSSGQGEEKLFF.

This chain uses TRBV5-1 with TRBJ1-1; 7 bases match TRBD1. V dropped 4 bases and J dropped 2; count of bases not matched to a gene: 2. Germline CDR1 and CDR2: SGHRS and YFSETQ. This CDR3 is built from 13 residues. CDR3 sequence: CASSRQGNTEAFF. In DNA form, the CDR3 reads TGCGCCAGCAGCAGACAGGGAAACACTGAAGCTTTCTTT.

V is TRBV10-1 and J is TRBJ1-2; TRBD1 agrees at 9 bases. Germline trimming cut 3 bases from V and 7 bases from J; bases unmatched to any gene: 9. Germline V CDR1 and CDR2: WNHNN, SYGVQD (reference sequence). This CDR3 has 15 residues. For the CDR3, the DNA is TGCGCCAGCAGTGACACGGGACAGGGAATGGGTGGCTACACCTTC. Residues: CASSDTGQGMGGYTF.

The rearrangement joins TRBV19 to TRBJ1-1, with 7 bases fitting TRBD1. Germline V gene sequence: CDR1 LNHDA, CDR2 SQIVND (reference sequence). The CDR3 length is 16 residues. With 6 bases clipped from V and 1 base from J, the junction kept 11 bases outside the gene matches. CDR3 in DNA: TGTGCCAGTAGAAGGCCCTCGACAGGGTCGAACACTGAAGCTTTCTTT. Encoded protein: CASRRPSTGSNTEAFF.

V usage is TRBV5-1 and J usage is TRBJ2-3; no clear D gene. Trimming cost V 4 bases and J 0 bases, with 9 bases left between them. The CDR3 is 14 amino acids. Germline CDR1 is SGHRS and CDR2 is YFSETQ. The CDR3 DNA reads TGCGCCAGCAGCAACCCCACTAGCACAGATACGCAGTATTTT. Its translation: CASSNPTSTDTQYF.

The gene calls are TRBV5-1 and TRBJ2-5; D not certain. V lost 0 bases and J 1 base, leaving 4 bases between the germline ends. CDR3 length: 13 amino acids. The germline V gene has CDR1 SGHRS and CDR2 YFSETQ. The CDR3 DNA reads TGCGCCAGCAGCTTGGCACTCCAAGAGACCCAGTACTTC. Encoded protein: CASSLALQETQYF.

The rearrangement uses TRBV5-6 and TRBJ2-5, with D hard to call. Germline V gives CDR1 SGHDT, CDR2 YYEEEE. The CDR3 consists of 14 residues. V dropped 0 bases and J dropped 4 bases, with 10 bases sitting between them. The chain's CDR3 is CASSLVQVGETQYF. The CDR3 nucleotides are TGTGCCAGCAGCTTGGTGCAGGTAGGAGAGACCCAGTACTTC.

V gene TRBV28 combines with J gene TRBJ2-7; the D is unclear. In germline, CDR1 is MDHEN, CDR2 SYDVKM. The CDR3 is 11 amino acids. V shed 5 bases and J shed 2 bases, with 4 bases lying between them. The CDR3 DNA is TGTGCCAGCAGTCTTACCTACGAGCAGTACTTC. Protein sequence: CASSLTYEQYF.

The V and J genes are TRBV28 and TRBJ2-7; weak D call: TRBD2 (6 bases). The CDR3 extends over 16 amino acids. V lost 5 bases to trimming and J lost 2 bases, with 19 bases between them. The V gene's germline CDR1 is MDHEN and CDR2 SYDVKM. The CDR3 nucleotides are TGTGCCAGCAGTACCTTTGGTAGCGGCAAAACCTACGAGCAGTACTTC. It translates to CASSTFGSGKTYEQYF.

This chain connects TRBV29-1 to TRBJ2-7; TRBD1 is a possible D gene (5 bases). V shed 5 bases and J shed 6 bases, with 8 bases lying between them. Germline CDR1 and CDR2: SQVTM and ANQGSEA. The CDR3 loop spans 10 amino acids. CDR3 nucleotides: TGCAGCGTTACAGGTGCCGAGCAGTACTTC. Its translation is CSVTGAEQYF.

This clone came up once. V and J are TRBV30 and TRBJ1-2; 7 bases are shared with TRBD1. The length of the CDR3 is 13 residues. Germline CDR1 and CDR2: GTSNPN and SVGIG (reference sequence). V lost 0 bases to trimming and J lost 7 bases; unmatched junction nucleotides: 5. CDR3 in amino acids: CAWSVQGLGGYTF. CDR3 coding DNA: TGTGCCTGGAGTGTACAGGGGTTGGGTGGCTACACCTTC.

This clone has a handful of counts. The CDR3 DNA follows: TGTGCCAGCAGCTTGAGTGACAGGGTTACCTACGAGCAGTACTTC. Amino acids: CASSLSDRVTYEQYF. The rearrangement uses TRBV5-4 and TRBJ2-7; 7 bases match TRBD1. CDR1 SGHNT and CDR2 YYREEE come from the germline V gene (reference sequence). The V and J ends lost 1 base and 2 bases, in that order; junction bases with no gene match: 6. The CDR3 has 15 amino acids.

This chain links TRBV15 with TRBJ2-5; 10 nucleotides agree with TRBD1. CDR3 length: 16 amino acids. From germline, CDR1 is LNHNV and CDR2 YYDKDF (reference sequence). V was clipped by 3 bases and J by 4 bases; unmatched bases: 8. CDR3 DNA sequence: TGTGCCACCAGCAGCGGGACAGGGGTTTTCGGAGAGACCCAGTACTTC. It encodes CATSSGTGVFGETQYF.

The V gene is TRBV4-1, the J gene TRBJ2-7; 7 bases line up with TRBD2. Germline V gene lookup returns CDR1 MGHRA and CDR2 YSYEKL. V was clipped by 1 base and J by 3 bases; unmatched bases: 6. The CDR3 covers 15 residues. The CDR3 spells CASSQGTGLDYEQYF. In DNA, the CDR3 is TGCGCCAGCAGCCAAGGCACAGGACTAGACTACGAGCAGTACTTC.

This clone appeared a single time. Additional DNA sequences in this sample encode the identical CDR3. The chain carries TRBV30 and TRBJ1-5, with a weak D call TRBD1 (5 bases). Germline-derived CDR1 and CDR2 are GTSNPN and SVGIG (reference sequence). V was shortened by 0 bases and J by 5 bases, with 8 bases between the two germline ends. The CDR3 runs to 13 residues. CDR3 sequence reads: CAWSVRGDQPQHF. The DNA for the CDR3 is TGTGCCTGGAGTGTAAGGGGTGATCAGCCCCAGCATTTT.

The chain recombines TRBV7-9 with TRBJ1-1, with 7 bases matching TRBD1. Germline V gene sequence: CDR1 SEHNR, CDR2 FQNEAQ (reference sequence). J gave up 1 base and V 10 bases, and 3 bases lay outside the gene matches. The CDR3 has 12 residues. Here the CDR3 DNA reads TGTGCCATAGGGACAGAGAACACTGAAGCTTTCTTT. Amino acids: CAIGTENTEAFF.

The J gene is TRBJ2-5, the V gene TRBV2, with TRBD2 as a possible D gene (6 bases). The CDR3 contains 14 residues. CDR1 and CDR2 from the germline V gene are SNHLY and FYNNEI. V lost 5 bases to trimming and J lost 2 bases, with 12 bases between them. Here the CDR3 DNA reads TGTGCCAGCAGTTGGGGTAGCGGACAAGAGACCCAGTACTTC. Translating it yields CASSWGSGQETQYF.